The 9 T cell receptor beta chains below were found in one sample sequenced in a study of Graves' ophthalmopathy and Graves' hyperthyroidism. RNA transcripts were the template, and TCR beta CDR3 regions were amplified from them. A first-round RT-PCR used HTBI primers, followed by a second-round multiplex PCR. TCRdb itself ran the multiplex PCR reads through MiXCR, one entry per CDR3 protein. The sample shows about 740,000 distinct CDR3 sequences, roughly two fifths of them seen only once. What was sequenced was peripheral blood. The receptors come from an adult man with Graves' ophthalmopathy.

Notes on this clonotype: A clone one base away is much larger, so this may be a read error. This chain connects TRBV2 to TRBJ1-6, with D hard to call. Trimming removed 9 bases at V and 0 bases at J, with 9 bases between. CDR1 and CDR2 from the germline V gene are SNHLY and FYNNEI. CDR3 length equals 14 residues. The CDR3 nucleotides are TGTGCCAGAACCCCCGGCTCCTATAATTCACCCCTCCACTTT. Its translation: CARTPGSYNSPLHF.

In this sample, this clonotype turned up a few times. The chain uses TRBV20-1 and TRBJ1-5, with D possibly TRBD1 on 5 matching bases. In germline, CDR1 is DFQATT, CDR2 SNEGSKA (reference sequence). The CDR3 loop spans 15 amino acids. V was cut by 2 bases and J by 5 bases, with 16 bases left in between. The CDR3 is CSARQGRWADQPQHF. The CDR3 nucleotides are TGCAGTGCTAGACAGGGAAGATGGGCCGATCAGCCCCAGCATTTT.

In its sample, this clonotype was seen a few times. V usage is TRBV9 and J usage is TRBJ2-7, with TRBD1 matching 8 bases. V lost 0 bases, J lost 2 bases, and 4 bases stayed unmatched. The CDR3 spans 15 residues. Germline-derived CDR1 and CDR2 are SGDLS and YYNGEE. This chain's CDR3 is CASSVGQGSAYEQYF. DNA of the CDR3: TGTGCCAGCAGCGTAGGACAGGGGTCCGCCTACGAGCAGTACTTC.

In its sample, this clonotype was seen a few times. The rearrangement links TRBV10-3 to TRBJ2-7, with 10 positions matching TRBD1. Per the germline V gene, CDR1 is ENHRY and CDR2 is SYGVKD. The CDR3 covers 14 residues. After removal of 10 bases from V and 5 bases from J, the junction contained 11 bases not matched to a gene. DNA for the CDR3: TGTGCCAGCAGCCCGCGACAGGGGGCCAACGAGCAGTACTTC. Its translation is CASSPRQGANEQYF.

The rearrangement joins TRBV11-1 to TRBJ2-7, with 10 bases that match TRBD1. The CDR3 contains 17 residues. The V and J ends lost 1 base and 7 bases, in that order; junction bases with no gene match: 13. CDR1 and CDR2 from the germline V gene are SGHAT and FQDESV (reference sequence). Here the CDR3 DNA reads TGTGCCAGCAGCTTAGTTGGCGGACAGGGGGTGGCGAGTGAGCAGTACTTC. It translates to CASSLVGGQGVASEQYF.

The chain joins TRBV2 to TRBJ1-2; 9 nucleotides match TRBD1. J lost 7 bases, V lost 10 bases, and 7 bases had no gene match. This CDR3 is built from 12 residues. CDR1 is SNHLY and CDR2 is FYNNEI in the germline V gene. The CDR3 sequence is CAIKQGARGYTF. CDR3 coding DNA: TGTGCCATAAAACAGGGGGCGCGTGGCTACACCTTC.

The genes are TRBV5-6 and TRBJ1-2, with 8 bases matching TRBD1. Germline V gene sequence: CDR1 SGHDT, CDR2 YYEEEE. CDR3 length: 16 amino acids. J was trimmed by 8 bases and V by 1 base; bases with no gene match: 13. In nucleotides, the CDR3 is TGTGCCAGCAGCTTGAGTGGTCCAGGGGGCGTTGGCGGCTACACCTTC. It is translated as CASSLSGPGGVGGYTF. Using reference TRBV5-6 and TRBJ1-2 for the parts outside the CDR3, the full variable domain is DAGVTQSPTHLIKTRGQQVTLRCSPKSGHDTVSWYQQALGQGPQFIFQYYEEEERQRGNFPDRFSGHQFPNYSSELNVNALLLGDSALYLCASSLSGPGGVGGYTFGSGTRLTVV.

A few counts support this clonotype. The rearrangement uses TRBV12-3 or TRBV12-4 and TRBJ1-4; 7 bases agree with TRBD1. Germline trimming cut 5 bases from V and 10 bases from J; bases unmatched to any gene: 10. This CDR3 is built from 14 residues. In DNA, the CDR3 is TGTGCCAGCAGTGATGACAGGGACGAAGGAAAACTGTTTTTT. Protein product: CASSDDRDEGKLFF.

This clonotype came up many times. This chain joins TRBV15 and TRBJ1-2; 7 positions agree with TRBD1. The CDR3 has 14 residues. Germline V gene data show CDR1 as LNHNV and CDR2 as YYDKDF (reference sequence). Losses at the gene ends were 1 base for V and 3 bases for J; bases not matched to a gene: 2. CDR3 amino acids: CATSRAGQHYGYTF. For the CDR3, the DNA is TGTGCCACCAGCAGAGCGGGACAGCACTATGGCTACACCTTC.